Listed below are T cell receptor beta chains from one sample, sequenced in a study of T cell changes during pregnancy in multiple sclerosis. Data came from immunoSEQ multiplex PCR; TCRdb stores just in-frame clones and leaves some out. The sample yields about 41,000 clones, 90% seen once. The sequenced sample was CD8+ T cells from peripheral blood mononuclear cells, obtained in the third trimester of pregnancy. The receptors were sampled from a female donor with multiple sclerosis, enrolled in a pregnancy study. Each CDR3 is given with its conserved first and last residue. A D gene is named only where the DNA matches it firmly. Expanded clones get a size class; other rows say once, few or many, or leave the size out.

V: TRBV6-1
size: few
J: TRBJ1-3
D: NA
DNA: TGTGCCAGCAGTGAAGCAGAAGGGAGTGGAAACACCATATATTTT
CDR3: CASSEAEGSGNTIYF

V: TRBV5-6
size: NA
J: TRBJ2-7
D: NA
DNA: TGTGCCAGCAGCTTGGGGAGATACGAGCAGTACTTC
CDR3: CASSLGRYEQYF

V: TRBV4-1
size: NA
J: TRBJ2-3
D: TRBD2
DNA: TGCGCCAGCAGCCAACTAGCGGGGGGCCAGACAGATACGCAGTATTTT
CDR3: CASSQLAGGQTDTQYF

V: TRBV5-1
size: NA
J: TRBJ1-2
D: NA
DNA: TGCGCCAGCAGCCCCGACGGACATGATGGCTATGGCTACACCTTC
CDR3: CASSPDGHDGYGYTF

V: TRBV13
size: NA
J: TRBJ1-1
D: NA
DNA: TGTGCCAGCAGCCAAGAGTTCACTGAAGCTTTCTTT
CDR3: CASSQEFTEAFF

V: TRBV6-6
size: NA
J: TRBJ2-7
D: TRBD2
DNA: TGTGCCAGCAGTTACGCGGGAGGGGCGTACGAGCAGTACTTC
CDR3: CASSYAGGAYEQYF

V: TRBV7-8
size: NA
J: TRBJ1-2
D: TRBD1
DNA: TGTGCCAGCAGCCCGAACGGAGGGGGCAACTATGGCTACACCTTC
CDR3: CASSPNGGGNYGYTF

V: TRBV11-2
size: NA
J: TRBJ1-5
D: NA
DNA: TGTGCCAGCAGCTTAGGGGAGGGGAGCAATCAGCCCCAGCATTTT
CDR3: CASSLGEGSNQPQHF

V: TRBV7-9
size: NA
J: TRBJ1-4
D: TRBD1
DNA: TGTGCCAGCAGACCAGGGGGGACTAATGAAAAACTGTTTTTT
CDR3: CASRPGGTNEKLFF

V: TRBV6-5
size: NA
J: TRBJ1-2
D: NA
DNA: TGTGCCAGCAGTTACTCGGCAAACTATGGCTACACCTTC
CDR3: CASSYSANYGYTF

V: TRBV10-3
size: NA
J: TRBJ1-2
D: TRBD1
DNA: TGTGCCATCAGTGATAACAGGGGCCATGGCTACACCTTC
CDR3: CAISDNRGHGYTF

V: TRBV2
size: few
J: TRBJ1-6
D: NA
DNA: TGTGCCAGCAGTGAAGAGGCGTTAGGGGTCAGCTCCTATAATTCACCCCTCCACTTT
CDR3: CASSEEALGVSSYNSPLHF

V: TRBV5-1
size: NA
J: TRBJ2-4
D: NA
DNA: TGCGCCAGCAGTTCAACGCATGCAACAGGGAAACTAGCCAAAAACATTCAGTACTTC
CDR3: CASSSTHATGKLAKNIQYF

V: TRBV13
size: NA
J: TRBJ2-5
D: NA
DNA: TGTGCCAACAGCCAAAGCGGGCGGTACCAAGAGACCCAGTACTTC
CDR3: CANSQSGRYQETQYF

V: TRBV6-1
size: NA
J: TRBJ2-7
D: NA
DNA: TGTGCCAGCAAAAAAGGGGCTGTTCTCGAGCAGTACTTC
CDR3: CASKKGAVLEQYF

V: TRBV27
size: NA
J: TRBJ2-7
D: TRBD1
DNA: TGTGCCAGCAGTTGGACAGGGGACGAGCAGTACTTC
CDR3: CASSWTGDEQYF

V: TRBV15
size: NA
J: TRBJ2-2
D: TRBD2
DNA: TGTGCCACCAGCGTCGGGACTAGAGGCACCGGGGAGCTGTTTTTT
CDR3: CATSVGTRGTGELFF

V: TRBV5-4
size: NA
J: TRBJ2-2
D: TRBD2
DNA: TGTGCCAGCAGTTCCGGGACTAGCACCGGGGAGCTGTTTTTT
CDR3: CASSSGTSTGELFF

V: TRBV9
size: NA
J: TRBJ2-5
D: NA
DNA: TGTGCCAGCAGCGCCCGAGGCAACCAAGAGACCCAGTACTTC
CDR3: CASSARGNQETQYF

V: TRBV27
size: NA
J: TRBJ1-2
D: TRBD1
DNA: TGTGCCAGCAGTTTATCTCCAGGGGGTAATGGCTACACCTTC
CDR3: CASSLSPGGNGYTF

V: TRBV25-1
size: NA
J: TRBJ2-7
D: NA
DNA: TGTGCCAGCAGTGAGCCAGGGGCCGAGCAGTACTTC
CDR3: CASSEPGAEQYF

V: TRBV14
size: once
J: TRBJ2-3
D: NA
DNA: TGTGCCAGCAGCCCTGGAGGATGGGGCACAGATACGCAGTATTTT
CDR3: CASSPGGWGTDTQYF

V: TRBV7-6
size: NA
J: TRBJ2-2
D: NA
DNA: TGTGCCAGCAGCTTAGCGACAGGAGCCTCCGGGGAGCTGTTTTTT
CDR3: CASSLATGASGELFF

V: TRBV6-5
size: NA
J: TRBJ2-7
D: TRBD2
DNA: TGTGCCAGCAGTTGGACTAGCGGGAACTACGAGCAGTACTTC
CDR3: CASSWTSGNYEQYF

V: TRBV27
size: once
J: TRBJ2-1
D: NA
DNA: TGTGCCAGCAGTTGGGGAACCCGACTAGTCTACAATGAGCAGTTCTTC
CDR3: CASSWGTRLVYNEQFF

V: TRBV14
size: NA
J: TRBJ2-4
D: NA
DNA: TGTGCCAGCAGCCTGGGTGCCCGGGGAAGGGGGAACATTCAGTACTTC
CDR3: CASSLGARGRGNIQYF

V: TRBV7-3
size: NA
J: TRBJ2-3
D: TRBD2
DNA: TGTGCCAGCAGCTCGGGACTAGGGGCAGATACGCAGTATTTT
CDR3: CASSSGLGADTQYF

V: TRBV18
size: NA
J: TRBJ2-3
D: NA
DNA: TGTGCCAGCTCAAGAGGACCGGGGGATACGCAGTATTTT
CDR3: CASSRGPGDTQYF

V: TRBV2
size: NA
J: TRBJ1-1
D: TRBD1
DNA: TGTGCCAGCAGTGATTCGGGGACAGACAACACTGAAGCTTTCTTT
CDR3: CASSDSGTDNTEAFF

V: TRBV4-2
size: few
J: TRBJ2-6
D: TRBD1
DNA: TGTGCCAGCAGCCAAGGGACAGGCTCTGGGGCCAACGTCCTGACTTTC
CDR3: CASSQGTGSGANVLTF

V: TRBV7-8
size: NA
J: TRBJ2-5
D: NA
DNA: TGTGCCAGCAGCTTAGGGTCGGCAGGGGTGGCCGAGGGGCACCAAGAGACCCAGTACTTC
CDR3: CASSLGSAGVAEGHQETQYF

V: TRBV4-1
size: NA
J: TRBJ2-7
D: NA
DNA: TGCGCCAGCAGCCAGCAACCGACAGGATCCTACGAGCAGTACTTC
CDR3: CASSQQPTGSYEQYF

V: TRBV19
size: once
J: TRBJ2-7
D: NA
DNA: TGTGCCAGTAGTTCCCGGGACTTTCACGAGCAGTACTTC
CDR3: CASSSRDFHEQYF

V: TRBV6-5
size: NA
J: TRBJ1-1
D: NA
DNA: TGTGCCAGCAGTTACTCGATCGAGGGGGGGACTGAAGCTTTCTTT
CDR3: CASSYSIEGGTEAFF

V: TRBV27
size: NA
J: TRBJ1-2
D: NA
DNA: TGTGCCAGCAGGACTAGCATGGGCTATGGCTACACCTTC
CDR3: CASRTSMGYGYTF

V: TRBV7-9
size: NA
J: TRBJ2-7
D: TRBD1
DNA: TGTGCCAGCAGCTTCCCGGGGACAGGGGGCAACGAGCAGTACTTC
CDR3: CASSFPGTGGNEQYF

V: TRBV9
size: NA
J: TRBJ2-7
D: TRBD2
DNA: TGTGCCAGCAGCGTAGAAGGGACTAGTTCCTACGAGCAGTACTTC
CDR3: CASSVEGTSSYEQYF

V: TRBV7-3
size: NA
J: TRBJ2-1
D: NA
DNA: TGTGCCAGCAGCTTCTCGGGGGGCCACTTTGAGCAGTTCTTC
CDR3: CASSFSGGHFEQFF